Reported below is one T cell receptor (beta chain). The repertoire was sequenced with immunoSEQ multiplex PCR; TCRdb's copy has only in-frame clones and lacks some. The sample records about 100,000 clones, about nine tenths being singletons. Germline CDR1 and CDR2: SQVTM and ANQGSEA. The CDR3 runs 17 residues. V was shortened by 0 bases and J by 3 bases, with 20 bases between the two germline ends. The entry originates in a study of T cell changes during pregnancy in multiple sclerosis. The J gene is TRBJ1-1, the V gene TRBV29-1; tentative D call: TRBD1 (6 bases). The source is a female donor with multiple sclerosis, enrolled in a pregnancy study. This sample comprised peripheral blood, obtained in the second trimester of pregnancy. For the CDR3, the DNA is TGCAGCGTTGAAGAGGGGGGGATGACCCAGGGGTACACTGAAGCTTTCTTT. Encoded protein: CSVEEGGMTQGYTEAFF. The full variable domain, its missing parts supplied by reference TRBV29-1 and TRBJ1-1, is SAVISQKPSRDICQRGTSLTIQCQVDSQVTMMFWYRQQPGQSLTLIATANQGSEATYESGFVIDKFPISRPNLTFSTLTVSNMSPEDSSIYLCSVEEGGMTQGYTEAFFGQGTRLTVV.